These 28 T cell receptor beta chains came from one sample sequenced in a study of blood T cell repertoires in COVID-19. Only in-frame clones appear in the TCRdb table, and some are missing; sequencing was by immunoSEQ multiplex PCR. The repertoire holds 200,000 or so clones, less than 90% seen once, with approximately 1.6% in the top ten. Sample: peripheral blood. These receptors came from a man between 70 and 80 years old with acute or convalescent COVID-19.

This sequence joins TRBV3-1 (or the pseudogene TRBV3-2) and TRBJ1-2; 11 nucleotides agree with TRBD1. The CDR3 totals 15 residues. Germline V gene data show CDR1 as LGHDT and CDR2 as YNNKEL (reference sequence). The junction had 7 bases not matched to a gene; V was cut back by 3 bases and J by 7 bases. As DNA, the CDR3 is TGTGCCAGCAGCCAGTTAGCCGGGACAGGGGGTGGCTACACCTTC. It yields the protein CASSQLAGTGGGYTF.

Here the CDR3 reads CASRTGNQPQHF. The CDR3 DNA is TGTGCCAGCAGGACAGGCAATCAGCCCCAGCATTTT. V usage is TRBV12-3 or TRBV12-4 and J usage is TRBJ1-5; possibly TRBD1 for D (5 bases). The V end was cut by 6 bases, the J end by 2 bases, with 5 bases between. CDR3 size: 12 residues.

This chain joins TRBV29-1 and TRBJ1-1, with D hard to call. Germline lookup yields CDR1 SQVTM and CDR2 ANQGSEA. The length of the CDR3 is 10 residues. The V and J ends lost 6 bases and 6 bases respectively, with 8 bases between them. CDR3 DNA: TGCAGCGTGCTAGAGGCTGAAGCTTTCTTT. Protein: CSVLEAEAFF.

This clone was counted once. The chain uses TRBV19 and TRBJ1-2; TRBD1 matches at 8 bases. The V gene end was trimmed by 5 bases and the J gene end by 0 bases; junction bases not matched to a gene: 8. Germline values: CDR1 LNHDA, CDR2 SQIVND (reference sequence). The CDR3 spans 16 residues. DNA for the CDR3: TGTGCCAGTAGTTGGGGACAGGAATCCACTAACTATGGCTACACCTTC. It is translated as CASSWGQESTNYGYTF.

This rearrangement joins TRBV7-2 to TRBJ2-7; TRBD2 matches at 10 bases. Germline CDR1 and CDR2: SGHTA and FQGNSA. V lost 2 bases, J lost 6 bases, and 7 bases stayed unmatched. This CDR3 comprises 15 residues. CDR3 in amino acids: CASSLTSGISGEQYF. The CDR3 coding sequence is TGTGCCAGCAGCTTAACTAGCGGGATCTCGGGCGAGCAGTACTTC.

V usage is TRBV18 and J usage is TRBJ2-7; tentative D call: TRBD1 (6 bases). Germline CDR1 and CDR2: KGHSH and LQKENI. V was clipped by 5 bases and J by 9 bases, with 20 bases between them. The CDR3 runs 14 residues. The CDR3 DNA sequence: TGTGCCAGCTCATCGTACAGGGAAAAGGCCACGCAGTACTTC. It specifies CASSSYREKATQYF.

The genes are TRBV7-3 and TRBJ2-1, with D uncertain. CDR3 length: 15 amino acids. Looked up from germline, CDR1 is SGHTA and CDR2 is FQGTGA. With 5 bases removed from V and 1 base from J, the gap between germline ends came to 12 bases. As DNA, the CDR3 is TGTGCCAGCAGCCCTCTGGTAACATCCTACAATGAGCAGTTCTTC. The encoded protein is CASSPLVTSYNEQFF.

The rearrangement uses TRBV6-5 and TRBJ2-2, with 8 positions matching TRBD2. The V gene end was trimmed by 1 base and the J gene end by 1 base; junction bases not matched to a gene: 2. CDR1 MNHEY and CDR2 SVGAGI come from the germline V gene. The CDR3 runs 16 residues. Here the CDR3 reads CASSYYLAGNTGELFF. The CDR3 bases are TGTGCCAGCAGTTACTACCTAGCGGGGAACACCGGGGAGCTGTTTTTT.

The CDR3 region is CASSQGGLANEQFF. CDR3 in DNA: TGTGCCAGCAGCCAAGGGGGACTAGCCAATGAGCAGTTCTTC. The genes are TRBV3-1 (or the pseudogene TRBV3-2) and TRBJ2-1; 9 nucleotides align to TRBD2. Germline CDR1 and CDR2: LGHDT and YNNKEL (reference sequence). This CDR3 has 14 amino acids. The trim removed 1 base at V and 6 bases at J, leaving 1 base unmatched.

The chain uses TRBV21-1 and TRBJ2-1; the DNA was not used to check the table's D call, TRBD1. TRBV21-1 corresponds to a pseudogene. The CDR3 contains 17 residues. DNA of the CDR3: TGTGCCAGCAGCAAAGCGTACCGGGACAGGCCCTACAATGAGCAGTTCTTC. This sequence encodes CASSKAYRDRPYNEQFF.

The gene calls are TRBV7-8 and TRBJ2-5; D uncertain. The CDR3 sequence is 15 residues long. Trimming stripped 5 bases from V and 0 bases from J, with 13 bases between. Germline CDR1 reads SGHVS; CDR2 reads FQNEAQ. The CDR3 DNA sequence: TGTGCCAGCAGCCGAGATTGGGCTCACCAAGAGACCCAGTACTTC. Protein sequence: CASSRDWAHQETQYF.

This chain links TRBV5-1 with TRBJ1-4; TRBD1 matches at 9 bases. J gave up 5 bases and V 3 bases, and 2 bases lay outside the gene matches. CDR1 and CDR2 from the germline V gene are SGHRS and YFSETQ. The CDR3 extends over 14 amino acids. CDR3 coding DNA: TGCGCCAGCAGCTACGGACAGGGGAATGAAAAACTGTTTTTT. The encoded protein is CASSYGQGNEKLFF.

The chain employs TRBV10-3 and TRBJ1-4; a possible D gene is TRBD1 (6 bases). The CDR3 runs to 14 residues. Trimming left V 5 bases short and J 8 bases short, with 15 bases between. Germline assignment: CDR1 ENHRY and CDR2 SYGVKD. Here the CDR3 DNA reads TGTGCCATCAGTCTTACAGGGCCGGGGGAAAAACTGTTTTTT. Translated: CAISLTGPGEKLFF.

CDR3 protein: CASSTRTGSTSNEQFF. DNA for the CDR3: TGTGCCAGCAGCACCCGGACAGGGTCGACTAGCAATGAGCAGTTCTTC. This chain links TRBV7-2 with TRBJ2-1, with 8 bases that match TRBD1. The CDR3 extends over 16 amino acids. The germline V gene encodes CDR1 SGHTA and CDR2 FQGNSA. The J segment lost 6 bases and the V segment lost 5 bases, leaving 12 bases of the junction unmatched.

This chain links TRBV7-2 with TRBJ2-2; 9 bases align to TRBD1. Germline trimming cut 3 bases from V and 4 bases from J; bases unmatched to any gene: 6. Germline loops: CDR1 SGHTA, CDR2 FQGNSA. This CDR3 comprises 16 residues. The DNA for the CDR3 is TGTGCCAGCAGCTTTGGGACAGGGAAGGGCACCGGGGAGCTGTTTTTT. Amino acid sequence: CASSFGTGKGTGELFF.

This sequence joins TRBV2 and TRBJ1-1, with D tentatively TRBD1 (6 bases). This CDR3 spans 14 amino acids. The germline V gene has CDR1 SNHLY and CDR2 FYNNEI. The ends were cut back, 4 bases at V and 5 bases at J, with 14 bases in the middle. CDR3 residues: CASSGEGGWTEAFF. The CDR3, as DNA: TGTGCCAGCAGTGGGGAGGGGGGTTGGACTGAAGCTTTCTTT.

The chain joins TRBV19 to TRBJ2-7; TRBD1 aligns across 9 bases. The CDR3 runs 13 residues. Germline CDR1 LNHDA, CDR2 SQIVND (reference sequence). V dropped 5 bases and J dropped 8; count of bases not matched to a gene: 7. The CDR3 protein is CASSLPGQGQQYF. The DNA of the CDR3 is TGTGCCAGTAGTCTCCCGGGACAGGGACAGCAGTACTTC. Complete variable domain (other parts from reference TRBV19 and TRBJ2-7): DGGITQSPKYLFRKEGQNVTLSCEQNLNHDAMYWYRQDPGQGLRLIYYSQIVNDFQKGDIAEGYSVSREKKESFPLTVTSAQKNPTAFYLCASSLPGQGQQYFGPGTRLTVT.

The chain employs TRBV5-4 and TRBJ2-2; 8 bases map to TRBD2. Germline loops: CDR1 SGHNT, CDR2 YYREEE (reference sequence). Trimming cost V 4 bases and J 3 bases; bases outside gene matches: 5. The CDR3 has 15 amino acids. CDR3 sequence reads: CASSTGGADTGELFF. CDR3 DNA: TGTGCCAGCAGCACGGGGGGGGCTGACACCGGGGAGCTGTTTTTT.

CDR3 loop: CASSRDNEQFF. CDR3 nucleotides: TGTGCCAGCAGCCGAGACAATGAGCAGTTCTTC. The rearrangement joins TRBV5-6 to TRBJ2-1, with no clear D. V was clipped by 4 bases and J by 5 bases, with 4 bases between them. Germline V gene lookup returns CDR1 SGHDT and CDR2 YYEEEE. CDR3 size: 11 residues.

This clone is a singleton in its sample. The V call is TRBV7-2, the J call TRBJ2-3; TRBD2 matches at 15 bases. The V segment lost 5 bases and the J segment 6 bases; nucleotides outside the gene matches: 0. The V gene's germline CDR1 is SGHTA and CDR2 FQGNSA. This CDR3 is 14 amino acids long. CDR3 protein: CASSGTSGRDTQYF. CDR3 DNA sequence: TGTGCCAGCAGCGGGACTAGCGGGAGGGATACGCAGTATTTT.

The chain recombines TRBV5-4 with TRBJ1-2; TRBD1 might be the D (5 bases). The CDR3 is made up of 14 amino acids. Germline V gene data show CDR1 as SGHNT and CDR2 as YYREEE (reference sequence). Trimming took off 4 bases at V and 4 bases at J, with 14 bases between the two ends. CDR3 residues: CASSIGVGGYGYTF. The CDR3 nucleotides read TGTGCCAGCAGCATAGGGGTAGGTGGCTATGGCTACACCTTC.

V gene TRBV5-1 combines with J gene TRBJ2-5; TRBD2 aligns across 7 bases. Germline lookup yields CDR1 SGHRS and CDR2 YFSETQ. CDR3 length: 14 residues. V was pared by 1 base and J by 5 bases, with 5 bases of the junction left unmatched. As DNA, the CDR3 is TGCGCCAGCAGCTTGAGGTGGGGAGGGGAGACCCAGTACTTC. Encoded protein: CASSLRWGGETQYF.

The chain recombines TRBV5-6 with TRBJ1-1; 7 bases match TRBD1. The trim removed 5 bases at V and 7 bases at J, leaving 11 bases unmatched. Germline values: CDR1 SGHDT, CDR2 YYEEEE. CDR3 size: 14 residues. DNA for the CDR3: TGTGCCAGCAGACCGGACAGGTTAGGTAATGAAGCTTTCTTT. Protein sequence: CASRPDRLGNEAFF.

The chain is built from TRBV7-2 and TRBJ2-7, with D possibly matching TRBD2 (5 bases). The CDR3 runs 15 residues. V lost 4 bases to trimming and J lost 1 base, with 14 bases between them. Germline lookup yields CDR1 SGHTA and CDR2 FQGNSA. CDR3 DNA sequence: TGTGCCAGCAGCTCGTCACTAGTAGGATCCTACGAGCAGTACTTC. It translates to CASSSSLVGSYEQYF.

The V call is TRBV28, the J call TRBJ1-2, with TRBD1 identical over 9 bases. The trim removed 6 bases at V and 2 bases at J, leaving 10 bases unmatched. The CDR3 contains 16 residues. Germline values: CDR1 MDHEN, CDR2 SYDVKM. CDR3 region: CASSRISGTGNYGYTF. The CDR3, as DNA: TGTGCCAGCAGCCGGATATCCGGGACAGGGAACTATGGCTACACCTTC.

The chain uses TRBV10-3 and TRBJ1-1, with D hard to call. Germline CDR1 ENHRY, CDR2 SYGVKD. The CDR3 contains 14 residues. V was trimmed by 8 bases and J by 5 bases, leaving 18 bases between them. CDR3 in amino acids: CAIQRSAEATEAFF. CDR3 bases: TGTGCCATCCAGAGGTCCGCGGAAGCAACTGAAGCTTTCTTT.

The V call is TRBV18, the J call TRBJ1-1; a possible D gene is TRBD1 (5 bases). This CDR3 is 14 amino acids long. V lost 6 bases and J lost 1, with 12 bases in between. The V gene's germline CDR1 is KGHSH and CDR2 LQKENI. CDR3 DNA sequence: TGTGCCAGCTCCCAGGGCCTAACGAACACTGAAGCTTTCTTT. This encodes CASSQGLTNTEAFF. The full variable domain, with the rest looked up from reference TRBV18 and TRBJ1-1, is NAGVMQNPRHLVRRRGQEARLRCSPMKGHSHVYWYRQLPEEGLKFMVYLQKENIIDESGMPKERFSAEFPKEGPSILRIQQVVRGDSAAYFCASSQGLTNTEAFFGQGTRLTVV.

This rearrangement joins TRBV5-1 to TRBJ2-2, with TRBD2 matching over 13 bases. CDR3 length: 17 amino acids. The V gene's germline CDR1 is SGHRS and CDR2 YFSETQ. V was pared by 4 bases and J by 5 bases, with 8 bases of the junction left unmatched. The CDR3 DNA is TGCGCCAGCAGCCTAGGACTAGCGGGAGTTGGGACCGGGGAGCTGTTTTTT. Amino acids: CASSLGLAGVGTGELFF.